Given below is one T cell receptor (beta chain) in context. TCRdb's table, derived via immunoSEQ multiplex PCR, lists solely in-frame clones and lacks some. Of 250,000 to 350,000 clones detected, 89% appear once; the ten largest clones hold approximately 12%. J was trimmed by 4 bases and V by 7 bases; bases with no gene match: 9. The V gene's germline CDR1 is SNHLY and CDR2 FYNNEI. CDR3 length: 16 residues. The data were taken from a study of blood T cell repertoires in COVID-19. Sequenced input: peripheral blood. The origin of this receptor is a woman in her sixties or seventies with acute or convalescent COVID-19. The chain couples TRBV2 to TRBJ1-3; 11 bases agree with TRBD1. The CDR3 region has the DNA TGTGCCAGCACTCGAACGGGGACAGGGGGAGGAAACACCATATATTTT. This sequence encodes CASTRTGTGGGNTIYF.